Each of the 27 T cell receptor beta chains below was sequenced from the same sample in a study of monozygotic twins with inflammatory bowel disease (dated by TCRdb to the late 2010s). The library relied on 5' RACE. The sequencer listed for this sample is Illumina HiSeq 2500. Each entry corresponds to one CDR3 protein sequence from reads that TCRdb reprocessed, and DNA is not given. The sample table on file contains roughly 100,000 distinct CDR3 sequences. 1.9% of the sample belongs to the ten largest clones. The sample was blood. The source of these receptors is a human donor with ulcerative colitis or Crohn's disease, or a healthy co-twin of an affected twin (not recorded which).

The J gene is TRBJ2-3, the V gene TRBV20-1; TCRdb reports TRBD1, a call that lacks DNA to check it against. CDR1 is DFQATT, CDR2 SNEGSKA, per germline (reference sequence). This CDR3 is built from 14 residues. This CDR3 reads CSATGQGVSDTQYF.

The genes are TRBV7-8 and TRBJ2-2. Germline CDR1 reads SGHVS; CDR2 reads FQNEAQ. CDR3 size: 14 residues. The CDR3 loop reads CASSLDRSVGELFF.

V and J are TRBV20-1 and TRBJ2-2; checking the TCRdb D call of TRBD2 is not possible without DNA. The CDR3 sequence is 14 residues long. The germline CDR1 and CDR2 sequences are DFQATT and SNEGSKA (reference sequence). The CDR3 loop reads CSANSGENTGELFF.

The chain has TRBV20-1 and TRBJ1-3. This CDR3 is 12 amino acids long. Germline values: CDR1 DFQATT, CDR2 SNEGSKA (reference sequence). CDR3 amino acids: CSARQTGNTIYF.

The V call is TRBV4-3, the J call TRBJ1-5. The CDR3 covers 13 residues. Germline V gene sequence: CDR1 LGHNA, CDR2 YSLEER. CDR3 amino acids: CASSQGFNQPQHF.

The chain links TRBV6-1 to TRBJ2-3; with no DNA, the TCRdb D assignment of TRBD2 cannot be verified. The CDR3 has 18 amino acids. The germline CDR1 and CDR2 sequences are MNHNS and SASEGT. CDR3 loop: CASSILGGNSVITDTQYF.

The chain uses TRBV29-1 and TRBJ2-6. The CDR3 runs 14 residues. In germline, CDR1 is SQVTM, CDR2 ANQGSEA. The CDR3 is CSVELAPGANVLTF.

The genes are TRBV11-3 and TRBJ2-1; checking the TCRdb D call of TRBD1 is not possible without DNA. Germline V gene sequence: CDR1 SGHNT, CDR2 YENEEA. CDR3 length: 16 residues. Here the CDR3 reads CASSLEGTVKDNEQFF.

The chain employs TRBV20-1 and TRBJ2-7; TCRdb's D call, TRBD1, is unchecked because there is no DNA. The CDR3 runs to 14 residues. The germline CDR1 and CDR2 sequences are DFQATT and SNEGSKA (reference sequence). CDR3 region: CSARVRAESYEQYF.

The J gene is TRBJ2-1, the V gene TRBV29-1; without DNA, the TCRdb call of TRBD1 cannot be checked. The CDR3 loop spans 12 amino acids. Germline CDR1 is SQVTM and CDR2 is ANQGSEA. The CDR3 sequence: CSVVGQGIREFF.

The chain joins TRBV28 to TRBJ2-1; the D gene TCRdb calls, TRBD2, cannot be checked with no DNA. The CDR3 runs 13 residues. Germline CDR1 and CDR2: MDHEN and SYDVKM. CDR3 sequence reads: CASRLAGVYEQFF.

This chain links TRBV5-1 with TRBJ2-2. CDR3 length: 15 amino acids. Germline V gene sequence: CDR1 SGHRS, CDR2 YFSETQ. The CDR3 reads CASSLGTTNTGELFF.

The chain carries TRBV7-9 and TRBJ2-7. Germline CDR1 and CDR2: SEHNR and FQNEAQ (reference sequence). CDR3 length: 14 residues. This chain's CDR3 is CASSPYRTESEQYF.

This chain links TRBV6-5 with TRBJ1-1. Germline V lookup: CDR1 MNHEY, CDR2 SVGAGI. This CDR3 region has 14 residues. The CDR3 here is CASSYALGVTEAFF.

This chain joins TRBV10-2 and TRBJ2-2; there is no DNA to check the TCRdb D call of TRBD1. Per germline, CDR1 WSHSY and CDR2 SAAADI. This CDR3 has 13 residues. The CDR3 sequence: CASRQQGGGELFF.

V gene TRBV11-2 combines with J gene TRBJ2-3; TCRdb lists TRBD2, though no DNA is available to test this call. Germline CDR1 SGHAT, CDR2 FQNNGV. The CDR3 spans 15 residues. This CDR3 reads CASRFTSGGAHTQYF.

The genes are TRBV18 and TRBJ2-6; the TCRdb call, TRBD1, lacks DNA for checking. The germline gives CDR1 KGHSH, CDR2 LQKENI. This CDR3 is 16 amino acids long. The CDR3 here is CASSLRPRAGANVLTF.

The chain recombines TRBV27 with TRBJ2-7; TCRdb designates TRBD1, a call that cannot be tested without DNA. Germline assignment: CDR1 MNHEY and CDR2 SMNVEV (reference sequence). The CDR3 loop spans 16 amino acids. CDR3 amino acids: CASSFDLGQGFREQYF.

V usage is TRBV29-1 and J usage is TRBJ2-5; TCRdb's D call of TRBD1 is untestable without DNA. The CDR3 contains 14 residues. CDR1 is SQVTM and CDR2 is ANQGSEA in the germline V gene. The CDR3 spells CSGFSLEGRETQYF.

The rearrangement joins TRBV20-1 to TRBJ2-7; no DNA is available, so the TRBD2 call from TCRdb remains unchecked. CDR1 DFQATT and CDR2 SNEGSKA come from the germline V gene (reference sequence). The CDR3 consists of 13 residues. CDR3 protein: CSARGTTSYEQYF.

The CDR3 region is CASSSPIYNQPQHF. The rearrangement uses TRBV6-2 or TRBV6-3 and TRBJ1-5. The V gene's germline CDR1 is MNHEY and CDR2 SVGEGT. The CDR3 length is 14 residues.

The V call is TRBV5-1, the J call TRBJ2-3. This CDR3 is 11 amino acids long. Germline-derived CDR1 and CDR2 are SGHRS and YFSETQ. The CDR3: CASSSTHGQYF.

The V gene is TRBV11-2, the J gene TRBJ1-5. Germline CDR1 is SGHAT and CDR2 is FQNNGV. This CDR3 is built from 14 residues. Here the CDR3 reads CASSLGSSNQPQHF.

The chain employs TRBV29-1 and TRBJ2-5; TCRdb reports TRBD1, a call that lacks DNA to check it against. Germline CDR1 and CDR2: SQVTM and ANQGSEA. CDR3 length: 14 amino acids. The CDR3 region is CSVPKPREKETQYF.

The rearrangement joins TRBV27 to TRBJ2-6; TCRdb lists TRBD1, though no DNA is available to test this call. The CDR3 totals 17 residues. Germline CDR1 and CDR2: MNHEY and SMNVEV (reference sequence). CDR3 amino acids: CASTRDRYSSGANVLTF.

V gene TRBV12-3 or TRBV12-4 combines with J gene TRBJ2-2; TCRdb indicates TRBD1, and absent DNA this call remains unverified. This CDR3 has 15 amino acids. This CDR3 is CASSNGGVVTGELFF.

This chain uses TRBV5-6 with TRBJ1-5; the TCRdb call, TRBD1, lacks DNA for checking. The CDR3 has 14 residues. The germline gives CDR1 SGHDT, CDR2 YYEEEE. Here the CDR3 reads CASSVQGLEQPQHF. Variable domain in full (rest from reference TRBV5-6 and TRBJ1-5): DAGVTQSPTHLIKTRGQQVTLRCSPKSGHDTVSWYQQALGQGPQFIFQYYEEEERQRGNFPDRFSGHQFPNYSSELNVNALLLGDSALYLCASSVQGLEQPQHFGDGTRLSIL.